This note documents a single T cell receptor (beta chain) sequence. Its antigen is not known. This entry belongs to a study of T cell responses to AZD1222 COVID-19 vaccine. Study-level results: Among spike-specific TCRs, nearly half reportedly target unmutated variant regions.

Using immunoSEQ multiplex PCR, the repertoire was profiled, and TCRdb retains in-frame clones only, with some absent. The data show around 190,000 clones, approximately 92% seen once. The TCR was taken from an adult in good health. Specimen: peripheral blood, collected on day 0 of AZD1222 vaccination.

The CDR3 DNA reads TGTGCCAGCAGCGCCGACAGGGAGAGCAATCAGCCCCAGCATTTT. Protein sequence: CASSADRESNQPQHF. This sequence joins TRBV7-9 and TRBJ1-5, with 7 bases matching TRBD1. CDR1 and CDR2 from the germline V gene are SEHNR and FQNEAQ (reference sequence). V shed 5 bases, J shed 1 base, and the junction held 5 bases outside the gene matches. The CDR3 is made up of 15 amino acids. Supplemented by reference TRBV7-9 and TRBJ1-5, the full variable domain reads DTGVSQNPRHKITKRGQNVTFRCDPISEHNRLYWYRQTLGQGPEFLTYFQNEAQLEKSRLLSDRFSAERPKGSFSTLEIQRTEQGDSAMYLCASSADRESNQPQHFGDGTRLSIL.